Given below is one TCR beta chain in context. Its antigen is as yet unknown. These data belong to a study of T cells after yellow fever vaccination. On the study more broadly: Preparation of the low-cell-number fractions used SMART-Seq v4 Ultra Low Input. Findings of the study overall: Reappearance after the booster was observed for most primary-vaccination clones (roughly 97% CD4, around 90% CD8). By day 5 rather than day 15, the secondary response had peaked, though it was weaker.

The CDR3 consists of 16 residues. Trimming took 0 bases from V and 2 from J, leaving 10 bases between them. Germline V gene data show CDR1 as MGHDK and CDR2 as SYGVNS. UMIs were added to TCR cDNA along with a universal primer site when it was made by 5'RACE template switching. TCRdb recomputed calls from the 5' RACE reads with MiXCR, one row per CDR3 protein. The data hold about 580,000 distinct CDR3 sequences, with approximately 16% observed a single time. The sample consisted of PBMCs, taken 5 days after the first yellow fever vaccination. V and J are TRBV25-1 and TRBJ1-4; D unresolved. This TCR was recovered from a man younger than 35 who received the YFV17D yellow fever vaccine. CDR3 residues: CASSEYSAWTNEKLFF. CDR3 sequence (DNA): TGTGCCAGCAGTGAATATTCGGCCTGGACTAATGAAAAACTGTTTTTT.